This T cell receptor beta chain was sequenced in a study of cytomegalovirus exposure and HLA in healthy donors. Turning to the study itself: Counted in an early data release were about 80 million unique TCRs from HLA-typed donors.

V lost 4 bases to trimming and J lost 7 bases; unmatched junction nucleotides: 10. CDR1 is LGHNA, CDR2 YNFKEQ, per germline. This CDR3 has 15 amino acids. These donors counted as nominally healthy when sampled, but unrecorded immune exposures were likely. Use of 60 Vbeta and 13 Jbeta primers characterized the PCR. TCRdb's copy holds only in-frame clones and misses some; the assay was immunoSEQ multiplex PCR. Of roughly 250,000 clones listed, approximately 84% are singletons. The sequenced sample was PBMCs. The chain uses TRBV4-2 and TRBJ2-1; TRBD1 agrees at 7 bases. This receptor was obtained from a woman aged 40 to 50 in good health and CMV-seropositive. The CDR3 loop reads CASSPRDSWRNEQFF. The CDR3 nucleotides are TGTGCCAGCAGCCCCCGGGACAGCTGGCGGAATGAGCAGTTCTTC.